The 2 T cell receptor beta chains reported below all come from one sample, sequenced in a study of human T cells and chemical hapten exposure. The sample's time point: patch test 2, 6 weeks after DPC sensitization. The treatment was: therapeutic diphenylcyclopropenone sensitization with weekly scalp DPC. In TCRdb, the RACE reads were re-called with MiXCR into one record per CDR3 protein. The data hold some 70,000 distinct CDR3 sequences, with 10% observed a single time. Here the sequenced sample was whole blood, taken in connection with sensitization to the hapten diphenylcyclopropenone (DPC). The origin of the receptors is a woman aged 50 to 60 with alopecia areata. Some clones in this sample may be carry-over from other donors' samples.

The gene calls are TRBV28 and TRBJ1-5; 7 bases match TRBD1. CDR1 and CDR2 (germline): MDHEN, SYDVKM. V trimming: 4 bases; J trimming: 1 base; junction bases outside the gene matches: 10. The CDR3 sequence is 17 residues long. The CDR3, as DNA: TGTGCCAGCAGTTCCGGTTATTCCAGGGGGAGCAATCAGCCCCAGCATTTT. The encoded protein is CASSSGYSRGSNQPQHF.

In its sample, this clonotype was seen many times. This sequence joins TRBV5-1 and TRBJ2-2; D is undetermined. CDR3 length: 16 amino acids. The V end lost 0 bases, the J end lost 0 bases, and 9 bases lay between the germline ends. The germline V gene has CDR1 SGHRS and CDR2 YFSETQ. In nucleotides, the CDR3 is TGCGCCAGCAGCTTGGCCCGGGTAGCGAACACCGGGGAGCTGTTTTTT. This gives the protein CASSLARVANTGELFF.